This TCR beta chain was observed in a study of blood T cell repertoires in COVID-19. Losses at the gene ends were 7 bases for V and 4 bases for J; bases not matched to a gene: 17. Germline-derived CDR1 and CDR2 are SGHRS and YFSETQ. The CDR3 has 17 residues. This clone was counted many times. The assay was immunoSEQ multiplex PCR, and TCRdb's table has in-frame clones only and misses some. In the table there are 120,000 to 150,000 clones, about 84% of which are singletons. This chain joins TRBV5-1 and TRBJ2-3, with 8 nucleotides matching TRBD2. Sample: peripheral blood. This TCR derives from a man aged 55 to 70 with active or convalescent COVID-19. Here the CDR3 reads CASGQLGAGEGSDTQYF. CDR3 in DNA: TGCGCCAGCGGTCAACTTGGAGCGGGAGAAGGGTCAGATACGCAGTATTTT.